The TCR beta chain under discussion was sequenced for a study of T cell responses to AZD1222 COVID-19 vaccine. The CDR3 runs 17 residues. Concerning this clone: What it binds is unknown.

Whole-study results and caveats: In all cases, repertoires were sampled only after the peak T cell response.

The assay was immunoSEQ multiplex PCR, and TCRdb's table has in-frame clones only and misses some. The table includes 100,000 to 150,000 clones, roughly 90% detected once. Sequenced material: peripheral blood, taken on day 0 of AZD1222 vaccination. This sequence was found in an adult in good health. The chain carries TRBV1 and TRBJ2-3; TRBD2, the table's D call, was not compared with the DNA. TRBV1 is a pseudogene. Here the CDR3 reads CTSSPSDCSGGTDTQYF. The CDR3 DNA sequence: TGCACCAGCAGCCCTTCGGATTGTAGCGGGGGCACAGATACGCAGTATTTT.